The 5 T cell receptor beta chains reported below all come from one sample, sequenced in a study of cytomegalovirus exposure and HLA in healthy donors (TCRdb year 2017). The method behind the library was the immunoSEQ multiplex PCR assay. A mixture of 60 forward primers for TCR Vbeta segments and 13 reverse primers for TCR Jbeta segments was used in the multiplex PCR. The source is immuneACCESS, and TCRdb retained only in-frame sequences with V and J called. Part of the clones is not carried over; for the studies checked, unresolved V genes explain less than half of this, and the remainder is unexplained. The table for this sample lists 100,000 or so clones; about 80% of them were counted only once. Approximately 2.2% of the sample is taken by the ten largest. Material for sequencing was PBMCs. Receptor source: a man aged 30 to 45 in good health and CMV-seronegative.

V is TRBV5-4 and J is TRBJ2-2; TRBD1 might be the D (5 bases). V gave up 9 bases and J gave up 3 bases, with 15 bases separating them. The CDR3 sequence is 14 residues long. Germline V gene lookup returns CDR1 SGHNT and CDR2 YYREEE (reference sequence). The CDR3 is CAIHPTGHTGELFF. CDR3 sequence (DNA): TGTGCCATCCATCCTACAGGCCACACCGGGGAGCTGTTTTTT.

Comments on this clone: This specimen includes other DNA sequences encoding the same CDR3. The rearrangement links TRBV7-7 to TRBJ2-3; D unclear. The CDR3 runs 14 residues. Trimming took 3 bases from V and 0 from J, leaving 7 bases between them. Germline V gives CDR1 SSHAT, CDR2 FNYEAQ (reference sequence). CDR3 in amino acids: CASSLGTSTDTQYF. The CDR3 DNA is TGTGCCAGCAGCTTGGGCACTAGCACAGATACGCAGTATTTT.

The rearrangement links TRBV4-3 to TRBJ2-3; D may be TRBD2 (6 bases). Trimming removed 2 bases at V and 4 bases at J, with 16 bases between. CDR1 is LGHNA and CDR2 is YSLEER in the germline V gene. The CDR3 extends over 16 amino acids. The CDR3 DNA reads as TGCGCCAGCAGCCAATTTGTGCCCGGGGGTGCAGATACGCAGTATTTT. Protein sequence: CASSQFVPGGADTQYF.

This chain uses TRBV6-5 with TRBJ2-5; D may be TRBD1 (6 bases). CDR1 is MNHEY and CDR2 is SVGAGI in the germline V gene. Trimming took 6 bases from V and 1 from J, leaving 9 bases between them. The CDR3 is 13 amino acids. The DNA of the CDR3 is TGTGCCAGCAGAAGACAGGCCCAAGAGACCCAGTACTTC. This codes for CASRRQAQETQYF.

This chain connects TRBV30 to TRBJ2-3, with D tentatively TRBD2 (6 bases). The V gene lost 2 bases and the J gene lost 5 bases, with 17 bases spanning the gap. Germline CDR1 and CDR2: GTSNPN and SVGIG (reference sequence). The CDR3 runs to 15 residues. CDR3 amino acids: CAWSSGGKKGDTQYF. CDR3 sequence (DNA): TGTGCCTGGAGTTCCGGGGGAAAGAAGGGAGATACGCAGTATTTT. The full variable domain, in which reference TRBV30 and TRBJ2-3 provide the parts outside the CDR3, is SQTIHQWPATLVQPVGSPLSLECTVEGTSNPNLYWYRQAAGRGLQLLFYSVGIGQISSEVPQNLSASRPQDRQFILSSKKLLLSDSGFYLCAWSSGGKKGDTQYFGPGTRLTVL.